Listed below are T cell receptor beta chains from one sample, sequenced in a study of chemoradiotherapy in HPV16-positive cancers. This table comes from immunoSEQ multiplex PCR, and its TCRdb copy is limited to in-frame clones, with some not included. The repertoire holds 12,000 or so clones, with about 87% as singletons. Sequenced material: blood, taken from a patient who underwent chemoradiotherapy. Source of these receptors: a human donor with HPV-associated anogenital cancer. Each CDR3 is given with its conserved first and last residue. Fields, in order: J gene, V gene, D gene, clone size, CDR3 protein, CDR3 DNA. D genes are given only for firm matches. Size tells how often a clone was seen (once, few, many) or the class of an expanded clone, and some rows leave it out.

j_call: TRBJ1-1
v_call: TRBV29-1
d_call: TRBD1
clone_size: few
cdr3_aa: CSVEEFGKGAGTEAFF
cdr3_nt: TGCAGCGTTGAAGAATTTGGAAAGGGGGCTGGCACTGAAGCTTTCTTT

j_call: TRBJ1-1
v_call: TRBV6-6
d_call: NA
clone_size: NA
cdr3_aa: CASSYSGEKNTEAFF
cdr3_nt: TGTGCCAGCAGTTACTCAGGGGAAAAGAACACTGAAGCTTTCTTT

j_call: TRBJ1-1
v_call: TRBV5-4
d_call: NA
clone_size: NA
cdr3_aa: CASSGSGGGNEAFF
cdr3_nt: TGTGCCAGCAGCGGTAGCGGGGGCGGGAATGAAGCTTTCTTT

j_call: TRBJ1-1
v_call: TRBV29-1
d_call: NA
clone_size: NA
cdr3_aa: CSVLSTMNTEAFF
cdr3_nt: TGCAGCGTTTTGTCTACTATGAACACTGAAGCTTTCTTT

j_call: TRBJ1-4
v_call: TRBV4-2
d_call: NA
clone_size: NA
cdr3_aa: CASSRGINEKLFF
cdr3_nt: TGTGCCAGCAGCCGAGGAATTAATGAAAAACTGTTTTTT

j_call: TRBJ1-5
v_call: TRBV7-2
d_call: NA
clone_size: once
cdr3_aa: CASSSGPSTRVSNQPQHF
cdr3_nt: TGTGCCAGCAGCTCCGGGCCATCGACCCGCGTTAGCAATCAGCCCCAGCATTTT

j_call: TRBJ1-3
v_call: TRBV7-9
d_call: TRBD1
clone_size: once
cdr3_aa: CASSLEGTASGNTIYF
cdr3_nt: TGTGCCAGCAGCTTAGAAGGGACAGCCTCTGGAAACACCATATATTTT

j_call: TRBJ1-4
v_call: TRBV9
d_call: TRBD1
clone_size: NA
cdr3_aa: CASGGQGGTNEKLFF
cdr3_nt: TGTGCCAGCGGGGGACAGGGAGGAACTAATGAAAAACTGTTTTTT

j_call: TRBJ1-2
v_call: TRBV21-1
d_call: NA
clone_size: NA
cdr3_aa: CASSNYTHYGYTF
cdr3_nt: TGTGCCAGCAGCAACTACACCCACTATGGCTACACCTTC

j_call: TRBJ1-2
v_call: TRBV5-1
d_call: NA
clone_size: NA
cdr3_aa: CASSRRTEDYGYTF
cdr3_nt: TGCGCCAGCTCCCGTAGGACGGAAGACTATGGCTACACCTTC

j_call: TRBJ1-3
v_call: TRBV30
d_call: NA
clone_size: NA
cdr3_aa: CAWSVQGNTIYF
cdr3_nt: TGTGCCTGGAGTGTACAGGGAAACACCATATATTTT

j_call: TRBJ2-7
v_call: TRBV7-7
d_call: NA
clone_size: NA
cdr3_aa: CASSLESGKHYEQYF
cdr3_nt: TGTGCCAGCAGCTTAGAGTCAGGGAAACACTACGAGCAGTACTTC

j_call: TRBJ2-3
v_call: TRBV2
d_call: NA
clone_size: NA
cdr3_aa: CASARDGGTDTQYF
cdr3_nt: TGTGCCAGCGCGCGGGACGGCGGCACAGATACGCAGTATTTT

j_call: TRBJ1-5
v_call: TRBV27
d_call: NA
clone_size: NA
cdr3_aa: CASSLEGRGDQPQHF
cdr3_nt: TGTGCCAGCAGTTTAGAGGGCAGGGGAGATCAGCCCCAGCATTTT

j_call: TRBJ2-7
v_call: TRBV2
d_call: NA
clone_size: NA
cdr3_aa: CASSDSYEQYF
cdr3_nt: TGTGCCAGCAGTGACAGCTACGAGCAGTACTTC

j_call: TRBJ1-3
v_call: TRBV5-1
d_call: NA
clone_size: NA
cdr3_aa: CASSDTGNTIYF
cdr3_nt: TGCGCCAGCAGCGACACAGGAAACACCATATATTTT

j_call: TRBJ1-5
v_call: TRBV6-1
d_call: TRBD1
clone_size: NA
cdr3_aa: CASSEGTGGVQPQHF
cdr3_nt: TGTGCCAGCAGTGAAGGGACAGGGGGCGTTCAGCCCCAGCATTTT

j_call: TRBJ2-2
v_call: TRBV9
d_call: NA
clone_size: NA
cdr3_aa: CASRGPNTGELFF
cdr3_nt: TGTGCCAGCCGGGGGCCCAACACCGGGGAGCTGTTTTTT

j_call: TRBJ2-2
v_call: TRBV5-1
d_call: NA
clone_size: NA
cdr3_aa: CASSLRKSNTGELFF
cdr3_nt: TGCGCCAGCAGCTTAAGGAAGTCGAACACCGGGGAGCTGTTTTTT

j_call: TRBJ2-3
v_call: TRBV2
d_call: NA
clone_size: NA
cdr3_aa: CASDTDTQYF
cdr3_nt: TGTGCCAGCGACACAGATACGCAGTATTTT

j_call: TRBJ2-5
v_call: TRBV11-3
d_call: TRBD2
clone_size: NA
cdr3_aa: CASSLGGKGGETQYF
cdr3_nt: TGTGCCAGCAGCTTAGGAGGCAAGGGAGGGGAGACCCAGTACTTC

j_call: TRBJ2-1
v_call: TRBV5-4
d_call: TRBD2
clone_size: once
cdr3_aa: CASSSGSRAGGPWNEQFF
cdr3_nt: TGTGCCAGCAGCTCTGGTTCGCGGGCGGGGGGGCCATGGAATGAGCAGTTCTTC

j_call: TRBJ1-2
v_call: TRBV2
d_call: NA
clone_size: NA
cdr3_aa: CASSPRDGDYGYTF
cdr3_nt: TGTGCCAGCAGTCCCAGGGACGGGGACTATGGCTACACCTTC

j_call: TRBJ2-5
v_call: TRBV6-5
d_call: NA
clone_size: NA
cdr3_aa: CASSWAPTGETQYF
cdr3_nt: TGTGCCAGCAGCTGGGCCCCGACGGGCGAGACCCAGTACTTC

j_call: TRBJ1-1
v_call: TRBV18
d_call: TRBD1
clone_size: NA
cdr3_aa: CASSPPVQGASYTEAFF
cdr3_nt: TGTGCCAGCTCACCCCCGGTACAGGGGGCGAGTTACACTGAAGCTTTCTTT

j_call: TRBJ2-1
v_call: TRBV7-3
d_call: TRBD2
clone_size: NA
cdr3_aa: CASSERGSPYNEQFF
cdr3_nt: TGTGCCAGCAGCGAGCGGGGGTCCCCCTACAATGAGCAGTTCTTC

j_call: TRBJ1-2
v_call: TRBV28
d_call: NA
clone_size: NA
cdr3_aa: CASSSDGYTF
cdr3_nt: TGTGCCAGCAGTTCGGACGGCTACACCTTC

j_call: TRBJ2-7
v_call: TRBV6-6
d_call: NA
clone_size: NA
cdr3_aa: CATSNGLKNYEQYF
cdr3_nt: TGTGCCACCTCAAACGGACTGAAAAACTACGAGCAGTACTTC

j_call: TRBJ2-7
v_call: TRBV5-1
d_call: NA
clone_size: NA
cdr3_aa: CASLKQTYYEQYF
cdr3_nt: TGCGCCAGCTTAAAACAGACCTACTACGAGCAGTACTTC

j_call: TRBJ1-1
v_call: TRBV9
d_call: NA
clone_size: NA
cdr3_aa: CASSVGRNTEAFF
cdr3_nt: TGTGCCAGCAGCGTAGGGAGGAACACTGAAGCTTTCTTT

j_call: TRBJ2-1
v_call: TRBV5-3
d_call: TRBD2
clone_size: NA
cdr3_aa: CAGNSGGLLYNEQFF
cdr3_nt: TGTGCCGGAAATAGCGGGGGCCTCCTCTACAATGAGCAGTTCTTC

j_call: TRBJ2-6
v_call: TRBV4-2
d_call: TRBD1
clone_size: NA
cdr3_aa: CASSLQGRGNSGANVLTF
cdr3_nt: TGTGCCAGCAGCCTTCAGGGCAGGGGGAACTCTGGGGCCAACGTCCTGACTTTC

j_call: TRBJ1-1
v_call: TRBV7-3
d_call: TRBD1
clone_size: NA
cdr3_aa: CASSLDRGVEAFF
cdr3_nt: TGTGCCAGCAGCTTAGACAGGGGAGTTGAAGCTTTCTTT

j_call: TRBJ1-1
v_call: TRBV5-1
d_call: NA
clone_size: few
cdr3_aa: CASSLADRRNEAFF
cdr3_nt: TGCGCCAGCAGCTTGGCGGACCGCAGGAATGAAGCTTTCTTT

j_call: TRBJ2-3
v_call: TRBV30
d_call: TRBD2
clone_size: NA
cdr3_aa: CAWERGSDTQYF
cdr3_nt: TGTGCTTGGGAGCGGGGCTCCGATACGCAGTATTTT

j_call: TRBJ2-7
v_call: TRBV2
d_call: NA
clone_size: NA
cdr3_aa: CASSEDLDNYEQYF
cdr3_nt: TGTGCCAGCAGTGAAGATCTGGACAATTACGAGCAGTACTTC

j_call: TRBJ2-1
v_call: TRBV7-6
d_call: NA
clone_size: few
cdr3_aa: CASSLVGNEQFF
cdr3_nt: TGTGCCAGCAGCTTAGTGGGGAATGAGCAGTTCTTC

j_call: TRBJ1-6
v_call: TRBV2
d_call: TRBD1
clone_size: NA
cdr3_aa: CASSGDRNNSPLHF
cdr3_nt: TGTGCCAGCAGTGGGGACAGAAATAATTCACCCCTCCACTTT

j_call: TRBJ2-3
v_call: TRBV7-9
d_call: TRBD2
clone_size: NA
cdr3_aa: CASSLMPSGTDTQYF
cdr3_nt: TGTGCCAGCAGCTTAATGCCTAGCGGAACAGATACGCAGTATTTT

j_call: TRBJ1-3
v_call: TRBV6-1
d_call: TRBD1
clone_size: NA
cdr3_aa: CATRQGLGNTIYF
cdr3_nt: TGTGCCACGAGACAGGGGCTGGGAAACACCATATATTTT

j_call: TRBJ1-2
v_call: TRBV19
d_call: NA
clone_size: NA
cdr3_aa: CASSIGGKGSSYTF
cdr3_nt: TGTGCCAGTAGTATAGGCGGTAAGGGTTCGAGCTACACCTTC

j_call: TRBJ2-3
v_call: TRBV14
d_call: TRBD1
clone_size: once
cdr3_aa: CASSPYRDRDTDTQYF
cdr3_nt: TGTGCCAGCAGCCCTTATCGGGACAGGGACACAGATACGCAGTATTTT

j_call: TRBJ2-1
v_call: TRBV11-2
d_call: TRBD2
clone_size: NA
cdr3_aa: CASSLGLAGGVNEQFF
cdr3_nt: TGTGCCAGCAGCTTAGGGCTAGCGGGGGGGGTTAATGAGCAGTTCTTC

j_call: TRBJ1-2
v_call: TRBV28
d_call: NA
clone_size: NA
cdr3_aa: CASSLSVNYGYTF
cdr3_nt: TGTGCCAGCAGTTTATCAGTGAACTATGGCTACACCTTC

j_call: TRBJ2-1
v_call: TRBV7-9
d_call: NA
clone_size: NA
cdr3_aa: CASSLGGGGIDEQFF
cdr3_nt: TGTGCCAGCAGCTTAGGCGGGGGCGGTATCGATGAGCAGTTCTTC

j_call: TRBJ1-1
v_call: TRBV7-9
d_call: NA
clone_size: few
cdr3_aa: CASSMPRGETFF
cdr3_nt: TGTGCCAGCAGTATGCCGCGGGGCGAAACTTTCTTT

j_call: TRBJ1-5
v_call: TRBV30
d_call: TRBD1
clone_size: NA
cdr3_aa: CASSTGGFNQPQHF
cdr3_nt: TGTGCCTCCTCGACAGGGGGATTCAATCAGCCCCAGCATTTT

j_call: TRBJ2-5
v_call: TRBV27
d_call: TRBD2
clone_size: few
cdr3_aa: CASSLSPAGGQGTQYF
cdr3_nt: TGTGCCAGCAGTTTATCGCCAGCGGGGGGGCAAGGGACCCAGTACTTC

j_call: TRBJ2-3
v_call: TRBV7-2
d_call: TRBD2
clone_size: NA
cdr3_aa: CASSFTSGGAILNTQYF
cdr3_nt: TGTGCCAGCAGCTTTACTAGCGGGGGGGCTATTTTAAATACGCAGTATTTT

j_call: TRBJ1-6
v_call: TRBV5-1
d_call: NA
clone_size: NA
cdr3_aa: CASSGAGGWVSPLHF
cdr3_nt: TGCGCCAGCAGCGGAGCGGGGGGGTGGGTTTCACCCCTCCACTTT

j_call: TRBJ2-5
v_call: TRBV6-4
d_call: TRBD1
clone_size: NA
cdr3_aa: CASSAGTEETQYF
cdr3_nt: TGTGCCAGCAGTGCCGGGACAGAAGAGACCCAGTACTTC

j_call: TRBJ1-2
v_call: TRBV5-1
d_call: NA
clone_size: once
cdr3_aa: CASSLAGTSYGYTF
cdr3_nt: TGCGCCAGCAGCTTGGCAGGGACCTCCTATGGCTACACCTTC

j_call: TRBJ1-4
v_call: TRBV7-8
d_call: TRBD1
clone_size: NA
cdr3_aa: CASSSTGTGGREKLFF
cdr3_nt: TGTGCCAGCAGCTCGACCGGGACAGGGGGTCGGGAAAAACTGTTTTTT

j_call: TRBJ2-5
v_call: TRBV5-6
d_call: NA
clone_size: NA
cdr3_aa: CASSLEQGAGTQYF
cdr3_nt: TGTGCCAGCAGCTTGGAACAGGGTGCCGGGACCCAGTACTTC

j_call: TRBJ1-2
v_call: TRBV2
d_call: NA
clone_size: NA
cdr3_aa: CASSGDGYGYTF
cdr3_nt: TGTGCCAGCAGTGGGGACGGCTATGGCTACACCTTC

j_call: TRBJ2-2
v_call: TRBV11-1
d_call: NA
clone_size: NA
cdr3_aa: CASSLGSRNTGELFF
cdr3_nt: TGTGCCAGCAGCTTAGGATCCAGGAACACCGGGGAGCTGTTTTTT

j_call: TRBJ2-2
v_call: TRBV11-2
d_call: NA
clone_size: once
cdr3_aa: CASSLEGGQNTGELFF
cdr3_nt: TGTGCCAGCAGCTTAGAGGGCGGACAAAACACCGGGGAGCTGTTTTTT

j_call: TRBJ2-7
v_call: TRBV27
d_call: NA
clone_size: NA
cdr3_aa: CASKGGGYGEQYF
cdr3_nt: TGTGCCAGCAAGGGAGGGGGATATGGCGAGCAGTACTTC

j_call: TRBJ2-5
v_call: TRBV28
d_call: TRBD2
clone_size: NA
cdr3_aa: CASSSSKVSSGYETQYF
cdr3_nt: TGTGCCAGCAGTTCCTCCAAAGTTTCTAGCGGCTACGAGACCCAGTACTTC

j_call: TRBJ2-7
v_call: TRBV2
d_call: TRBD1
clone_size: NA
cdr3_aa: CASSGQGSVQYF
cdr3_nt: TGTGCCAGCAGTGGACAGGGGAGCGTGCAGTACTTC